This TCR beta chain comes out of a study of control samples from healthy donors and cancer patients (dated by TCRdb to between 2020 and 2021). On this clone: Which antigen it targets is not known. It has no much larger one-base neighbor in the sample; base qualities were not kept.

Its CDR3 holds 13 amino acids, cysteine through phenylalanine. Only the CDR3 region is kept as DNA, spanning 39 bases read in frame from base 1. Cut back by 5 bases and 4 bases, the V and J ends lie 11 bases apart. The germline V gene (reference sequence) sets CDR1 to SEHNR and CDR2 to FQNEAQ. The receptor library was made with the immunoSEQ multiplex PCR assay. Drawn from immuneACCESS, this table holds only the in-frame rearrangements with V and J called that TCRdb kept. Clones are partly lost; checked studies trace under half to an unresolved V gene and leave the rest unexplained. For this sample there are roughly 150,000 clones; approximately 94% appear just once. The leading ten clones occupy more than 4.5% of the sample.

This receptor chain uses TRBV7-9 and TRBJ1-2, with the D gene not clear enough to name. Specimen: blood. This clonotype was obtained from a man younger than 30 in good health. The CDR3 in this case is CASSPAPSYGYTF. The nucleotide sequence reads as follows: TGTGCCAGCAGCCCCGCCCCAAGCTATGGCTACACCTTC. Full variable domain (CDR3 extended with the reference TRBV7-9 and TRBJ1-2 proteins): DTGVSQNPRHKITKRGQNVTFRCDPISEHNRLYWYRQTLGQGPEFLTYFQNEAQLEKSRLLSDRFSAERPKGSFSTLEIQRTEQGDSAMYLCASSPAPSYGYTFGSGTRLTVV.